This T cell receptor (beta chain) was captured in a study of blood T cell repertoires in COVID-19. On the study more broadly: Spain, Italy and the United States supplied samples that represented acute and convalescent COVID-19. T cells, B-cell-depleted T cells, or PBMCs supplied cDNA or gDNA.

This clone has just one count. Here immunoSEQ multiplex PCR was the method, and the copy in TCRdb shows in-frame clones only, minus some. The sample lists some 100,000 clones; 80% were seen once. What was sequenced was peripheral blood. The TCR comes from a human donor in a cohort sampled during active COVID-19.

CDR3 residues: CSVAATGYTGELFF. CDR3 nucleotides: TGCAGCGTTGCTGCCACAGGGTACACCGGGGAGCTGTTTTTT. The rearrangement joins TRBV29-1 to TRBJ2-2; a possible D gene is TRBD1 (6 bases). V was cut by 4 bases and J by 3 bases, with 12 bases left in between. Germline V gene sequence: CDR1 SQVTM, CDR2 ANQGSEA. This CDR3 spans 14 amino acids.